This T cell receptor (beta chain) was captured by sequencing in a study of blood T cell repertoires in COVID-19. Looking at the study overall: The United States, Italy and Spain supplied acute and convalescent COVID-19 samples.

V trimming: 3 bases; J trimming: 5 bases; junction bases outside the gene matches: 8. The CDR3 spans 15 residues. The germline gives CDR1 SGHDT, CDR2 YYEEEE. Cohorts were determined from participant-reported clinical history. The authors' processing: Amplification of reference gene primers provided the estimated nucleated cell counts. Only in-frame clones appear in the TCRdb table, and some are missing; sequencing was by immunoSEQ multiplex PCR. V and J calls plus clone size are reproduced from that table; the DNA served to infer D and trimming. The sample has fewer than 400,000 clones; over 75% are singletons.

The TCR comes from a man younger than 45 who had recovered from COVID-19. Source material: PBMCs or T cells enriched from blood (not recorded which). The chain is built from TRBV5-6 and TRBJ2-7; 10 bases are shared with TRBD1. The CDR3 region has the DNA TGTGCCAGCAGCTCCCTCGGGACAGGGGCGGACGAGCAGTACTTC. Protein sequence: CASSSLGTGADEQYF.